This T cell receptor (beta chain) was identified in a study of regulatory T cells. General study findings and limits: In patients, unique TRB V-J pairs were restricted and V/J usage skewed, especially in Tregs. In CD3G-deficient patients, conventional CD4+ T cells were enriched for hydrophobic CDR3 residues at positions 6 and 7.

As for this clone: Its antigen is currently unknown.

Primers: 52 TRBV forward and 13 TRBJ reverse. Only in-frame clones appear in the TCRdb table, and some are missing; sequencing was by immunoSEQ multiplex PCR. The data show about 29,000 clones, roughly 92% seen once. J lost 2 bases, V lost 1 base, and 4 bases had no gene match. CDR1 and CDR2 (germline): SGHDT, YYEEEE. The length of the CDR3 is 15 residues. Patients aged 2 to 39 years had fewer naive T cells. The V call is TRBV5-6, the J call TRBJ2-3, with 7 nucleotides matching TRBD1. This clonotype was sampled from a person aged 18 to 29 with CD3G deficiency. The sample was conventional CD4+ T cells sorted from blood. The CDR3, as DNA: TGTGCCAGCAGCTTGACGGGACAGATCACAGATACGCAGTATTTT. Amino acids: CASSLTGQITDTQYF. Supplemented by reference TRBV5-6 and TRBJ2-3, the full variable domain reads DAGVTQSPTHLIKTRGQQVTLRCSPKSGHDTVSWYQQALGQGPQFIFQYYEEEERQRGNFPDRFSGHQFPNYSSELNVNALLLGDSALYLCASSLTGQITDTQYFGPGTRLTVL.